This entry lists 8 T cell receptor beta chains sequenced from one sample in a study of blood T cells in healthy people across ages. Alongside a J-beta primer mix, a sample-barcoded 5' primer served in a second PCR lasting about 7 to 12 cycles. TCRdb recomputed calls from the 5' RACE reads with MiXCR, one row per CDR3 protein. Of 1.8 million or so distinct CDR3 sequences detected, roughly two fifths appear once; the ten largest clones hold roughly 24%. Sequenced material: blood. All receptors come from a human donor in good health.

This chain uses TRBV29-1 with TRBJ2-5; TRBD2 might be the D (5 bases). Trimming stripped 7 bases from V and 5 bases from J, with 8 bases between. Per the germline V gene, CDR1 is SQVTM and CDR2 is ANQGSEA. CDR3 length: 10 amino acids. CDR3 sequence: CSAWRETQYF. DNA for the CDR3: TGCAGCGCGTGGAGGGAGACCCAGTACTTC.

The chain combines TRBV5-6 with TRBJ2-3, with 10 bases lining up with TRBD1. Germline CDR1 reads SGHDT; CDR2 reads YYEEEE. The V gene end was trimmed by 2 bases and the J gene end by 3 bases; junction bases not matched to a gene: 6. The CDR3 is 16 residues long. The CDR3 DNA sequence: TGTGCCAGCAGCTTTCCTTGGACAGGGGGTACAGATACGCAGTATTTT. It translates to CASSFPWTGGTDTQYF.

The genes are TRBV7-9 and TRBJ2-7, with 9 bases fitting TRBD1. V dropped 4 bases and J dropped 5; count of bases not matched to a gene: 9. The CDR3 consists of 15 residues. From germline, CDR1 is SEHNR and CDR2 FQNEAQ (reference sequence). CDR3 protein: CASSSARDRVHEQYF. The CDR3, as DNA: TGTGCCAGCAGCTCAGCCCGGGACAGGGTCCACGAGCAGTACTTC.

The J gene is TRBJ1-1, the V gene TRBV12-3 or TRBV12-4, with a possible D match to TRBD1 (6 bases). This CDR3 is 16 amino acids long. V lost 6 bases, J lost 0 bases, and 17 bases lay in between. CDR3 nucleotides: TGTGCCAGCAGCCGGGACGGTGGGGGCCTGAACACTGAAGCTTTCTTT. Translated, it gives CASSRDGGGLNTEAFF.

The chain joins TRBV7-2 to TRBJ1-6; 7 bases agree with TRBD1. The ends lost 5 bases at V and 7 bases at J; junction bases unmatched: 11. There are 16 residues in the CDR3. Germline V gene data show CDR1 as SGHTA and CDR2 as FQGNSA. CDR3 loop: CASSPRTGITNSPLHF. CDR3 nucleotide sequence: TGTGCCAGCAGCCCGAGGACAGGAATCACCAATTCACCCCTCCACTTT. Variable domain in full (rest from reference TRBV7-2 and TRBJ1-6): GAGVSQSPSNKVTEKGKDVELRCDPISGHTALYWYRQSLGQGLEFLIYFQGNSAPDKSGLPSDRFSAERTGGSVSTLTIQRTQQEDSAVYLCASSPRTGITNSPLHFGNGTRLTVT.

This clonotype was seen only a few times. The chain carries TRBV6-5 and TRBJ2-5, with D possibly being TRBD1 or TRBD2 (5 bases each). Germline values: CDR1 MNHEY, CDR2 SVGAGI. Trimming shortened V by 7 bases and J by 2 bases, and 14 bases separated the two germline ends. CDR3 length: 14 amino acids. The CDR3 region is CASKGDLYQETQYF. The DNA of the CDR3 is TGTGCCAGCAAAGGGGACCTCTATCAAGAGACCCAGTACTTC.

This chain uses TRBV5-6 with TRBJ1-2; D is unclear. V lost 2 bases and J 4 bases, leaving 21 bases between the germline ends. The CDR3 is 17 residues long. Germline V gene sequence: CDR1 SGHDT, CDR2 YYEEEE. CDR3 DNA sequence: TGTGCCAGCAGCTTTATCCTATGGGCCGAAGGCTCCTATGGCTACACCTTC. This gives the protein CASSFILWAEGSYGYTF.

In this sample, this clonotype turned up a few times. The V call is TRBV10-3, the J call TRBJ1-2; tentative D call: TRBD1 (5 bases). The CDR3 is 15 amino acids. Trimming took 4 bases from V and 6 from J, leaving 18 bases between them. CDR1 is ENHRY, CDR2 SYGVKD, per germline. The CDR3 DNA sequence: TGTGCCATCAGTGGGGGCGGTCATCCGGAAGATGGCTACACCTTC. Residues: CAISGGGHPEDGYTF.